This paragraph reports one T cell receptor beta chain. As originally analysed: Amplifying reference gene primers gave estimates of nucleated cell counts. TCRdb's copy holds only in-frame clones and misses some; the assay was immunoSEQ multiplex PCR. The DNA was the basis for D and trimming; V, J and clone size are from that table. The data show approximately 45,000 clones, 70% to 90% seen once. The CDR3 is made up of 16 amino acids. The germline V gene has CDR1 MNHEY and CDR2 SMNVEV (reference sequence). The trim removed 5 bases at V and 1 base at J, leaving 6 bases unmatched. These data come from a study of blood T cell repertoires in COVID-19. Study-wide context: Nucleic acid was either cDNA or gDNA, and it came from T cells, B-cell-depleted T cells, or PBMCs.

The sample consisted of peripheral blood. The chain recombines TRBV27 with TRBJ1-5; 9 positions agree with TRBD1. This sequence was found in a human donor in a cohort sampled during active COVID-19. The DNA of the CDR3 is TGTGCCAGCAGTCCGAGGGGACAGGGAAGCAATCAGCCCCAGCATTTT. Translation gives CASSPRGQGSNQPQHF.